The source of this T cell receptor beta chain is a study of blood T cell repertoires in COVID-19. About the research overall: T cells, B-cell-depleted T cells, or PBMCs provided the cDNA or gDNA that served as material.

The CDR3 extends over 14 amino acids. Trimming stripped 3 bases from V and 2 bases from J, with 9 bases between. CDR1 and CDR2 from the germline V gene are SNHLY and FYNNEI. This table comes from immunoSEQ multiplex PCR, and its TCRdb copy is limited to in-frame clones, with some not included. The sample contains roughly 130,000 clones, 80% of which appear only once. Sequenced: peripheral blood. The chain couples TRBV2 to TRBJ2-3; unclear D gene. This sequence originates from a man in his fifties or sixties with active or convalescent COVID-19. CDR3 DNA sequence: TGTGCCAGCAGTGAGAGCTTAGCCACAGATACGCAGTATTTT. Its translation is CASSESLATDTQYF.